The entry below gives a single T cell receptor beta chain sequence along with its context. Its antigen is not identified. An even split of each subset's genomic DNA across several immunoSEQ plates was performed. Profiled with immunoSEQ multiplex PCR; TCRdb holds only in-frame clones, not every one. The table lists over 2 million clones, just under 95% of them singletons. These data belong to a study of shared clonotypes between healthy human individuals. Study-wide results and caveats: Roughly 5% of naive CD4 clonotypes were shared across four donors.

The TCR originated in a man aged 18 to 35 in good health. Some clones in this sample may be carry-over from other donors' samples. Specimen: naive CD4+ T cells from PBMCs. The subset denotes: CD45RA+ positively selected.

CDR3 residues: CASSSLGSLWKVNTEAFF. CDR3 nucleotide sequence: TGTGCCAGCAGCTCTCTGGGCAGCCTATGGAAGGTGAACACTGAAGCTTTCTTT. The chain has TRBV7-3 and TRBJ1-1, with no clear D. Trimming removed 4 bases at V and 0 bases at J, with 21 bases between. The CDR3 totals 18 residues. CDR1 SGHTA and CDR2 FQGTGA come from the germline V gene. The complete variable domain, with remaining parts taken from reference TRBV7-3 and TRBJ1-1, reads GAGVSQTPSNKVTEKGKYVELRCDPISGHTALYWYRQSLGQGPEFLIYFQGTGAADDSGLPNDRFFAVRPEGSVSTLKIQRTERGDSAVYLCASSSLGSLWKVNTEAFFGQGTRLTVV.